The 12 T cell receptor beta chains in this list originate from one sample, sequenced in a study of CD8+CD57+ T cells in acquired aplastic anemia. TCR beta VDJ and CDR3 profiles were obtained from a genomic DNA template. TCRdb reprocessed the reads with MiXCR, giving one entry per CDR3 protein. The table has 35,000 to 45,000 distinct CDR3 sequences, 65% to 70% seen once. The source material was sorted CD4+, CD8+, or CD8+CD57+ T cells (not recorded which) from PBMCs. These receptor sequences come from a human donor in good health, serving as a control.

The V and J genes are TRBV24-1 and TRBJ2-3; D gene unclear. Trimming removed 5 bases at V and 4 bases at J, with 6 bases between. Per germline, CDR1 KGHDR and CDR2 SFDVKD. CDR3 length: 12 residues. The CDR3 region has the DNA TGTGCCACCAGTGGTCCTTCAGATACGCAGTATTTT. It translates to CATSGPSDTQYF.

The rearrangement links TRBV10-3 to TRBJ1-1; D is perhaps TRBD1 (6 bases). Per germline, CDR1 ENHRY and CDR2 SYGVKD. The length of the CDR3 is 13 residues. Trimming took 8 bases from V and 5 from J, leaving 15 bases between them. CDR3 nucleotide sequence: TGTGCCATCCGTCAGCAGGGGTCAACTGAAGCTTTCTTT. The encoded protein is CAIRQQGSTEAFF.

The chain carries TRBV19 and TRBJ1-5; the D gene is possibly TRBD1 (5 bases). Germline V gene data show CDR1 as LNHDA and CDR2 as SQIVND (reference sequence). The CDR3 has 13 amino acids. The germline V and J ends were trimmed by 6 bases and 4 bases, with 10 bases remaining between them. CDR3 in amino acids: CASSREGNQPQHF. The CDR3 nucleotides are TGTGCCAGTAGCAGGGAGGGGAATCAGCCCCAGCATTTT. The full variable domain, in which reference TRBV19 and TRBJ1-5 provide the parts outside the CDR3, is DGGITQSPKYLFRKEGQNVTLSCEQNLNHDAMYWYRQDPGQGLRLIYYSQIVNDFQKGDIAEGYSVSREKKESFPLTVTSAQKNPTAFYLCASSREGNQPQHFGDGTRLSIL.

The sample holds many counts of this clonotype. J is TRBJ2-7 and V is TRBV27; D gene uncertain. Germline assignment: CDR1 MNHEY and CDR2 SMNVEV (reference sequence). There are 15 residues in the CDR3. Deletions cut 5 bases from V and 0 bases from J, with 14 bases between. In DNA, the CDR3 is TGTGCCAGCAGTGTCAGTCCTAGTGGCTCCTACGAGCAGTACTTC. Its protein product is CASSVSPSGSYEQYF.

This chain connects TRBV2 to TRBJ1-1; 7 nucleotides align to TRBD1. CDR1 is SNHLY, CDR2 FYNNEI, per germline. The CDR3 is 14 residues long. The V and J ends lost 6 bases and 0 bases, in that order; junction bases with no gene match: 4. Written as DNA, the CDR3 is TGTGCCAGCAGAGAGGGGGCGCTGAACACTGAAGCTTTCTTT. Its translation: CASREGALNTEAFF.

V is TRBV10-3 and J is TRBJ1-1; D is unclear. CDR1 ENHRY and CDR2 SYGVKD come from the germline V gene. This CDR3 region has 13 residues. V lost 4 bases and J lost 5, with 11 bases in between. In DNA, the CDR3 is TGTGCCATCAGTGCAGCCGGTGGGACTGAAGCTTTCTTT. It yields the protein CAISAAGGTEAFF.

This clonotype has a count of ten or more. The CDR3 reads CASSYSSTEDILAGEETQYF. The CDR3 DNA reads as TGTGCCAGCAGTTACTCGAGTACCGAAGACATACTAGCGGGGGAAGAGACCCAGTACTTC. The chain has TRBV6-2 or TRBV6-3 and TRBJ2-5, with 11 bases fitting TRBD2. The V gene end was trimmed by 0 bases and the J gene end by 3 bases; junction bases not matched to a gene: 15. There are 20 residues in the CDR3. Germline CDR1 reads MNHEY; CDR2 reads SVGEGT.

The chain has TRBV19 and TRBJ2-7, with TRBD1 matching over 10 bases. The CDR3 runs 14 residues. After removal of 4 bases from V and 5 bases from J, the junction contained 5 bases not matched to a gene. Germline CDR1 reads LNHDA; CDR2 reads SQIVND (reference sequence). CDR3 nucleotides: TGTGCCAGTAGTACCAGACAGGGGGCACACGAGCAGTACTTC. Its translation is CASSTRQGAHEQYF.

This chain joins TRBV6-2 or TRBV6-3 and TRBJ1-2, with a tentative D call TRBD1 (5 bases). CDR1 and CDR2 (germline): MNHEY, SVGEGT. The V end lost 4 bases, the J end lost 8 bases, and 14 bases lay between the germline ends. CDR3 length: 13 residues. CDR3 nucleotide sequence: TGTGCCAGCAGTTTAGCGCAGGGCACAGGCTACACCTTC. Translated, it gives CASSLAQGTGYTF.

A word on this clonotype: One junction end does not reproduce the germline sequence, and a read error may be involved. The chain has TRBV4-1 and TRBJ2-3, with D possibly TRBD1 on 5 matching bases. This CDR3 is 14 amino acids long. Germline loops: CDR1 MGHRA, CDR2 YSYEKL. The CDR3, as DNA: TGCGCCAGCAGCCGGACACAGGTAACAGATACGCGGTATTTT. Amino acid sequence: CASSRTQVTDTRYF.

This clonotype was seen a handful of times. V usage is TRBV10-3 and J usage is TRBJ2-3; 10 nucleotides align to TRBD2. Germline lookup yields CDR1 ENHRY and CDR2 SYGVKD. The ends lost 6 bases at V and 3 bases at J; junction bases unmatched: 3. The CDR3 has 14 amino acids. The CDR3 here is CAIRGTSDTDTQYF. CDR3 bases: TGTGCCATCAGGGGGACTAGCGATACAGATACGCAGTATTTT.

The chain carries TRBV3-1 and TRBJ1-2, with D uncertain. Trimming removed 4 bases at V and 4 bases at J, with 13 bases between. Germline CDR1 and CDR2: LGHDT and YNNKEL (reference sequence). The CDR3 spans 14 residues. Here the CDR3 DNA reads TGTGCCAGCAGCCCCCGGGGTTGGGGCTATGGCTACACCTTC. Translated: CASSPRGWGYGYTF. The complete variable domain, with remaining parts taken from reference TRBV3-1 and TRBJ1-2, reads DTAVSQTPKYLVTQMGNDKSIKCEQNLGHDTMYWYKQDSKKFLKIMFSYNNKELIINETVPNRFSPKSPDKAHLNLHINSLELGDSAVYFCASSPRGWGYGYTFGSGTRLTVV.